One sample yielded the 7 T cell receptor beta chains listed below, sequenced in a study of T-cell reconstitution after alpha-beta-depleted transplantation in children. Study-level findings and limits: The authors attributed T-cell counts and diversity one year after transplant mostly to newly produced T cells.

Researchers prepared the TCRbeta library using unique molecular identifiers, the study reports. TCRdb reprocessed the PCR reads with MiXCR, giving one entry per CDR3 protein. This sample yields approximately 300,000 distinct CDR3 sequences, of which approximately 7.3% are seen a single time; around 10% belongs to the top ten. These receptors' targets are unknown. The sample in question was peripheral blood, obtained 360 days after TCRalphabeta/CD19-depleted stem cell transplant. The receptor set was obtained from a female patient aged 2 to 10 who had a stem cell transplant for Fanconi anemia, so the T cells may come from the graft donor.

This rearrangement joins TRBV20-1 to TRBJ2-1; 13 bases line up with TRBD2. V lost 4 bases, J lost 1 base, and 28 bases stayed unmatched. The CDR3 runs to 24 residues. Germline V CDR1 and CDR2: DFQATT, SNEGSKA (reference sequence). CDR3 loop: CSAKIQGTPTKLAGGHGSYNEQFF. The CDR3 DNA reads as TGCAGTGCTAAAATCCAGGGCACCCCTACAAAACTAGCGGGGGGGCATGGGTCCTACAATGAGCAGTTCTTC.

The chain employs TRBV20-1 and TRBJ1-5; D perhaps matches TRBD1 (5 bases). The CDR3 is made up of 14 amino acids. The ends were cut back, 3 bases at V and 3 bases at J, with 12 bases in the middle. Germline CDR1 reads DFQATT; CDR2 reads SNEGSKA (reference sequence). CDR3: CSARAGGDNQPQHF. The DNA for the CDR3 is TGCAGTGCTAGGGCGGGGGGTGACAATCAGCCCCAGCATTTT.

The rearrangement links TRBV4-1 to TRBJ2-1; 10 positions match TRBD1. The CDR3 has 16 amino acids. Looked up from germline, CDR1 is MGHRA and CDR2 is YSYEKL. Germline trimming cut 2 bases from V and 6 bases from J; bases unmatched to any gene: 7. The CDR3: CASSQRRTGGLNEQFF. CDR3 nucleotides: TGCGCCAGCAGCCAACGCAGGACAGGGGGGCTCAATGAGCAGTTCTTC.

This clonotype showed up just a few times. V gene TRBV7-2 combines with J gene TRBJ2-5; D is perhaps TRBD1 or TRBD2 (7 bases each). Trimming removed 7 bases at V and 8 bases at J, with 29 bases between. This CDR3 is built from 17 residues. The V gene's germline CDR1 is SGHTA and CDR2 FQGNSA. CDR3 sequence reads: CASTLVWGRGGENTQYF. The CDR3 nucleotides are TGTGCCAGCACTCTTGTGTGGGGCAGGGGGGGGGAAAATACCCAGTACTTC.

V is TRBV14 and J is TRBJ2-7, with D perhaps TRBD1 (7 bases). The CDR3 covers 17 residues. V lost 4 bases and J 5 bases, leaving 24 bases between the germline ends. Germline V lookup: CDR1 SGHDN, CDR2 FVKESK. The CDR3 sequence is CASSPRLPRGRFDEQYF. The DNA for the CDR3 is TGTGCCAGCAGCCCCCGGCTCCCCAGGGGGAGGTTTGACGAGCAGTACTTC.

The rearrangement links TRBV4-2 to TRBJ2-3; 7 bases map to TRBD2. V lost 4 bases to trimming and J lost 1 base; unmatched junction nucleotides: 23. The CDR3 totals 21 residues. Germline-derived CDR1 and CDR2 are LGHNA and YNFKEQ. The CDR3 nucleotides read TGTGCCAGCAGCCCCCTATGGTTTGCAGCGGGGCCCCGTAAAGGCACAGATACGCAGTATTTT. It codes for CASSPLWFAAGPRKGTDTQYF.

This clonotype has more than one count but fewer than ten. This chain joins TRBV6-2 or TRBV6-3 and TRBJ1-1; no clear D gene. The V and J ends lost 7 bases and 1 base respectively, with 10 bases between them. The CDR3 is 13 residues long. CDR1 and CDR2 from the germline V gene are MNHEY and SVGEGT. The CDR3 region has the DNA TGTGCCAGCATAGAGTTGGGGAACACTGAAGCTTTCTTT. Its translation: CASIELGNTEAFF.